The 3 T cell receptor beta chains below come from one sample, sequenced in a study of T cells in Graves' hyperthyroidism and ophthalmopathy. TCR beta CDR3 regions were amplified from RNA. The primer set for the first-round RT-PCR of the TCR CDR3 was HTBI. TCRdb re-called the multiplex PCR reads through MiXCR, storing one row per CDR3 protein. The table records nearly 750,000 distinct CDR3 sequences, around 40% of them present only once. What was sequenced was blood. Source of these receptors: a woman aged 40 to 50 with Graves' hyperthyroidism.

CDR3 in DNA: TGCGCACTCCGACAGGGCTTCTATGGCTACACCTTC. Encoded protein: CALRQGFYGYTF. The rearrangement uses TRBV29-1 and TRBJ1-2, with TRBD1 identical over 7 bases. From germline, CDR1 is SQVTM and CDR2 ANQGSEA. This CDR3 is 12 amino acids long. The whole variable domain, filled in from reference TRBV29-1 and TRBJ1-2, reads SAVISQKPSRDICQRGTSLTIQCQVDSQVTMMFWYRQQPGQSLTLIATANQGSEATYESGFVIDKFPISRPNLTFSTLTVSNMSPEDSSIYLCALRQGFYGYTFGSGTRLTVV.

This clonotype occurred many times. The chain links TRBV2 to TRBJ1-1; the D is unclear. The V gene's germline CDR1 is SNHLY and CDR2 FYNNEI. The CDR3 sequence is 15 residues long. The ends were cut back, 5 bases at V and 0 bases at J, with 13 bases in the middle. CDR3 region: CASSRRTPVNTEAFF. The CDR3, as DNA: TGTGCCAGCAGTCGACGAACTCCAGTGAACACTGAAGCTTTCTTT.

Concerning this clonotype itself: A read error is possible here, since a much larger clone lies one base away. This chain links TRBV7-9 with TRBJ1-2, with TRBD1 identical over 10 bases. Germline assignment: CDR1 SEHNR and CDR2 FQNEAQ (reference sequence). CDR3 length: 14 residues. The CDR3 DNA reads TGTGCCAGCAGCCAGCTCGGGACAGGGGACGGCTACATCTTC. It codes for CASSQLGTGDGYIF.